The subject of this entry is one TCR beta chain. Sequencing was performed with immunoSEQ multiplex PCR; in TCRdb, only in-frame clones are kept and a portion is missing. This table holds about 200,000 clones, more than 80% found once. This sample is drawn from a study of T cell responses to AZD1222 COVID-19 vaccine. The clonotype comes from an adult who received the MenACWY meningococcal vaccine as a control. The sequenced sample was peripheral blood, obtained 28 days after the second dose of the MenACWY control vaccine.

The CDR3 protein is CSASGVLMNTEAFF. The CDR3 region has the DNA TGCAGTGCTAGTGGGGTTCTTATGAACACTGAAGCTTTCTTT. V gene TRBV20-1 combines with J gene TRBJ1-1, with D unresolved. Germline V gene lookup returns CDR1 DFQATT and CDR2 SNEGSKA (reference sequence). V gave up 3 bases and J gave up 0 bases, with 11 bases separating them. The CDR3 is made up of 14 amino acids.